Below, one T cell receptor beta chain is given with its context. This sample is part of a study of T cell changes during pregnancy in multiple sclerosis. Profiling relied on immunoSEQ multiplex PCR, and the TCRdb table lists in-frame clones only, not all of them. The table records 45,000 to 65,000 clones, about nine tenths of them present only once. V lost 3 bases and J lost 7, with 9 bases in between. This CDR3 spans 12 amino acids. The germline V gene encodes CDR1 GTSNPN and CDR2 SVGIG (reference sequence). The receptor's source is a female donor with multiple sclerosis, enrolled in a pregnancy study. The chain uses TRBV30 and TRBJ2-2; TRBD2 might be the D (5 bases). The sequencing here drew on CD4+ T cells from peripheral blood mononuclear cells, taken in the second trimester of pregnancy. The CDR3 coding sequence is TGTGCCTGGAGGAGGGTTCACGGGGAGCTGTTTTTT. Its protein product is CAWRRVHGELFF.